One sample yielded the 3 T cell receptor beta chains listed below, sequenced in a study of radiotherapy plus CTLA-4 blockade in lung cancer. Some clones are missing from TCRdb's copy, which holds only in-frame ones; the method was immunoSEQ multiplex PCR. The repertoire holds 40,000 to 45,000 clones, with roughly 70% as singletons. Sequencing used peripheral blood, obtained from a patient treated with radiotherapy plus ipilimumab. The receptors were gathered from a human donor with non-small cell lung cancer who had stable disease on radiotherapy plus ipilimumab.

V is TRBV29-1 and J is TRBJ2-5, with D tentatively TRBD1 (5 bases). Germline assignment: CDR1 SQVTM and CDR2 ANQGSEA. The CDR3 totals 13 residues. Trimming cost V 7 bases and J 2 bases, with 14 bases left between them. The CDR3 nucleotides are TGCAGCGGGGCCCCGACAGCTCAAGAGACCCAGTACTTC. Translation gives CSGAPTAQETQYF.

This clone was seen a few times. The gene calls are TRBV6-4 and TRBJ1-2; D is possibly TRBD1 (5 bases). This CDR3 is 14 amino acids long. V dropped 6 bases and J dropped 2 bases, with 13 bases sitting between them. The germline CDR1 and CDR2 sequences are MRHNA and SNTAGT. CDR3 sequence (DNA): TGTGCCAGCAGGCCACAGGTGGGGAACTATGGCTACACCTTC. It translates to CASRPQVGNYGYTF.

The chain links TRBV6-1 to TRBJ2-3; a possible D gene is TRBD1 (6 bases). There are 16 residues in the CDR3. V lost 3 bases and J lost 0, with 13 bases in between. Germline CDR1 and CDR2: MNHNS and SASEGT. In DNA form, the CDR3 reads TGTGCCAGCAGTGACCGAGGGGGAACTAGCACAGATACGCAGTATTTT. It translates to CASSDRGGTSTDTQYF.